Listed here are 8 T cell receptor beta chains from one sample, sequenced in a study of Graves' ophthalmopathy and Graves' hyperthyroidism (dated by TCRdb to the late 2010s). Sequencing took place on an Illumina HiSeq 2000. For repertoire sequencing, TCR beta CDR3 regions were amplified from RNA transcripts. The first round of RT-PCR was done with HTBI primers and the Qiagen OneStep RT-PCR kit, and was followed by a second round of multiplex PCR, then size selection and purification. TCRdb reprocessed the public reads (quality trimming at Q25 with fastp, clone calling with MiXCR) and kept in-frame beta chains. Every distinct CDR3 protein forms one entry, paired with its most common genes and DNA. The sample table lists about 230,000 distinct CDR3 sequences, around 42% of them with a count of one. The ten largest clones capture 40% to 55% of the sample. Sequenced input: peripheral blood. The receptors derive from an adult man with Graves' ophthalmopathy.

This rearrangement joins TRBV12-3 or TRBV12-4 to TRBJ1-1, with no clear D. The CDR3 length is 11 residues. V lost 7 bases to trimming and J lost 1 base, with 4 bases between them. The CDR3 DNA is TGTGCCAGCACATCGAACACTGAAGCTTTCTTT. It is translated as CASTSNTEAFF.

This rearrangement joins TRBV27 to TRBJ2-7; D is ambiguous. The CDR3 is 13 amino acids. With 3 bases removed from V and 2 bases from J, the gap between germline ends came to 8 bases. Germline V CDR1 and CDR2: MNHEY, SMNVEV (reference sequence). CDR3 residues: CASSLSGPYEQYF. As DNA, the CDR3 is TGTGCCAGCAGTTTGTCCGGGCCCTACGAGCAGTACTTC.

This clonotype appeared many times. This sequence joins TRBV29-1 and TRBJ1-2; D might be TRBD1 (6 bases). The V end lost 5 bases, the J end lost 8 bases, and 15 bases lay between the germline ends. The CDR3 covers 12 residues. The germline V gene has CDR1 SQVTM and CDR2 ANQGSEA. The CDR3 here is CSVLQGMGGYTF. The DNA for the CDR3 is TGCAGCGTTCTTCAGGGGATGGGGGGCTACACCTTC.

This sequence joins TRBV25-1 and TRBJ2-7; D may be TRBD1 (5 bases). The CDR3 contains 15 residues. Germline lookup yields CDR1 MGHDK and CDR2 SYGVNS. Between the trimmed V and J ends, which lost 2 bases and 2 bases, there was a span of 13 bases. This CDR3 is CASSEGRVKTYEQYF. CDR3 nucleotide sequence: TGTGCCAGCAGTGAAGGCAGGGTGAAAACCTACGAGCAGTACTTC.

This clonotype was counted ten times or more. The chain recombines TRBV11-3 with TRBJ1-1; D is unresolved. The CDR3 covers 12 residues. Trimming stripped 0 bases from V and 5 bases from J, with 4 bases between. Germline V gene data show CDR1 as SGHNT and CDR2 as YENEEA. The CDR3 loop reads CASSLDKTEAFF. In nucleotides, the CDR3 is TGTGCCAGCAGCTTAGACAAGACTGAAGCTTTCTTT.

This clonotype came up a few times. The V gene is TRBV11-2, the J gene TRBJ2-7; either TRBD1 or TRBD2 may supply D (6 bases each). Germline V gene sequence: CDR1 SGHAT, CDR2 FQNNGV. The V end was cut by 1 base, the J end by 3 bases, with 13 bases between. The CDR3 has 15 amino acids. CDR3 loop: CASSLADGGGYEQYF. The CDR3 DNA reads TGTGCCAGCAGCTTAGCGGACGGAGGGGGCTACGAGCAGTACTTC. Full variable domain (rest looked up from reference TRBV11-2 and TRBJ2-7): EAGVAQSPRYKIIEKRQSVAFWCNPISGHATLYWYQQILGQGPKLLIQFQNNGVVDDSQLPKDRFSAERLKGVDSTLKIQPAKLEDSAVYLCASSLADGGGYEQYFGPGTRLTVT.

The chain joins TRBV7-9 to TRBJ2-5; 11 bases agree with TRBD1. Trimming removed 3 bases from V and 5 bases from J; junction bases left unmatched: 8. The germline gives CDR1 SEHNR, CDR2 FQNEAQ (reference sequence). This CDR3 comprises 16 residues. In DNA form, the CDR3 reads TGTGCCAGCAGCTTGAGGACAGGGGGCATCTATGAGACCCAGTACTTC. Protein: CASSLRTGGIYETQYF.

J is TRBJ2-7 and V is TRBV20-1; the match to TRBD2 covers 12 bases. The CDR3 runs 14 residues. V was clipped by 6 bases and J by 2 bases; unmatched bases: 5. Germline V CDR1 and CDR2: DFQATT, SNEGSKA (reference sequence). The CDR3 spells CSAAASGRAYEQYF. The CDR3 region has the DNA TGCAGTGCCGCGGCTAGCGGGAGGGCCTACGAGCAGTACTTC.